A selection of T cell receptor beta chains follows, all from one sample in a study of blood T cell repertoires in COVID-19. Libraries were prepared by immunoSEQ multiplex PCR; TCRdb keeps only in-frame clonotypes and omits some of them. The sample carries over 85,000 clones, about 72% recorded once. Sequencing was carried out using peripheral blood. The receptors were sampled from a man aged 60 to 75 with active or convalescent COVID-19. CDR3s include the opening cysteine and the closing phenylalanine or tryptophan. Each record gives: D gene, V gene, J gene, clone size, CDR3 DNA, CDR3 protein. The D gene is left open where the match is weak. The size of a clone is reported for some rows only, either as once, few or many, or as a class for expanded clones.

d_gene: .
v_gene: TRBV28
j_gene: TRBJ1-1
abundance: .
CDR3nt: TGTGCCAGCAGTTTCGCCGGGAGGGGCACTGAAGCTTTCTTT
CDR3aa: CASSFAGRGTEAFF

d_gene: TRBD1
v_gene: TRBV20-1
j_gene: TRBJ1-1
abundance: few
CDR3nt: TGCAGTGCTAGTGGCCGCATTCCACAGGGGGAGTGGAACACTGAAGCTTTCTTT
CDR3aa: CSASGRIPQGEWNTEAFF

d_gene: .
v_gene: TRBV5-1
j_gene: TRBJ2-7
abundance: .
CDR3nt: TGCGCCAGCAGCCCCCTTGGCAGTGTCCTCTACGAGCAGTACTTC
CDR3aa: CASSPLGSVLYEQYF

d_gene: .
v_gene: TRBV27
j_gene: TRBJ2-1
abundance: once
CDR3nt: TGTGCCAGCAGTTTACGGACTGGAAACAATGAGCAGTTCTTC
CDR3aa: CASSLRTGNNEQFF

d_gene: TRBD1
v_gene: TRBV15
j_gene: TRBJ1-1
abundance: once
CDR3nt: TGTGCCACCAGCAGACCAGACCAGGGGGTCACTGAAGCTTTCTTT
CDR3aa: CATSRPDQGVTEAFF

d_gene: .
v_gene: TRBV6-2/TRBV6-3
j_gene: TRBJ2-1
abundance: .
CDR3nt: TGTGCCAGCAGTACAATCTTCTCCTACAATGAGCAGTTCTTC
CDR3aa: CASSTIFSYNEQFF

d_gene: TRBD1
v_gene: TRBV2
j_gene: TRBJ2-1
abundance: few
CDR3nt: TGTGCCAGCAGAGCACCGGGACAGGGAAACAATGAGCAGTTCTTC
CDR3aa: CASRAPGQGNNEQFF

d_gene: .
v_gene: TRBV7-9
j_gene: TRBJ1-5
abundance: .
CDR3nt: TGTGCCAGCAGCTTAACCGGGGATCAGCCCCAGCATTTT
CDR3aa: CASSLTGDQPQHF

d_gene: TRBD1
v_gene: TRBV18
j_gene: TRBJ2-2
abundance: few
CDR3nt: TGTGCCAGCGACAGGGAGAACACCGGGGAGCTGTTTTTT
CDR3aa: CASDRENTGELFF

d_gene: .
v_gene: TRBV12-3/TRBV12-4
j_gene: TRBJ1-5
abundance: .
CDR3nt: TGTGCCAGCAGTTTAGCGCGTTTTCAGCCCCAGCATTTT
CDR3aa: CASSLARFQPQHF

d_gene: .
v_gene: TRBV12-3/TRBV12-4
j_gene: TRBJ1-2
abundance: .
CDR3nt: TGTGCCTCCTCCCCGGGGGTCCTTGGCTACACCTTC
CDR3aa: CASSPGVLGYTF

d_gene: TRBD1
v_gene: TRBV10-3
j_gene: TRBJ1-1
abundance: .
CDR3nt: TGTGCCATCAGTGAGGCAGGACAGGGGGCTAGAGCTTTCTTT
CDR3aa: CAISEAGQGARAFF

d_gene: TRBD1
v_gene: TRBV28
j_gene: TRBJ1-1
abundance: .
CDR3nt: TGTGCCAGCAGTTTAAGAGGGGGCAGGGCTGAAGCTTTCTTT
CDR3aa: CASSLRGGRAEAFF

d_gene: TRBD1
v_gene: TRBV18
j_gene: TRBJ2-1
abundance: few
CDR3nt: TGTGCCAGCTCACCGAGGGACAGGGATTACAATGAGCAGTTCTTC
CDR3aa: CASSPRDRDYNEQFF

d_gene: TRBD1
v_gene: TRBV3-1/TRBV3-2
j_gene: TRBJ2-1
abundance: once
CDR3nt: TGTGCCAGCAACCCGGGACAGGGCGGCAATGAGCAGTTCTTC
CDR3aa: CASNPGQGGNEQFF

d_gene: .
v_gene: TRBV29-1
j_gene: TRBJ1-1
abundance: .
CDR3nt: TGCAGCGTTGACTGGGCTGGAGGGACTGAAGCTTTCTTT
CDR3aa: CSVDWAGGTEAFF

d_gene: TRBD2
v_gene: TRBV10-3
j_gene: TRBJ2-7
abundance: .
CDR3nt: TGTGCCATCAGTGACAGCGGGAGGGCCGCCGAGCAGTACTTC
CDR3aa: CAISDSGRAAEQYF

d_gene: TRBD1
v_gene: TRBV5-1
j_gene: TRBJ1-1
abundance: .
CDR3nt: TGCGCCAGCAGCTTGGCAGGGGGCGGCGGCACTGAAGCTTTCTTT
CDR3aa: CASSLAGGGGTEAFF

d_gene: .
v_gene: TRBV24-1
j_gene: TRBJ2-2
abundance: .
CDR3nt: TGTGCCACCAGTGATCACAGGTCGAACACCGGGGAGCTGTTTTTT
CDR3aa: CATSDHRSNTGELFF

d_gene: .
v_gene: TRBV27
j_gene: TRBJ1-4
abundance: .
CDR3nt: TGTGCCAGCAGTTTCGGGGAAAAACTGTTTTTT
CDR3aa: CASSFGEKLFF

d_gene: .
v_gene: TRBV11-2
j_gene: TRBJ2-1
abundance: .
CDR3nt: TGTGCCAGCAGCTTAGATTGGCTAGTCAACAATGAGCAGTTCTTC
CDR3aa: CASSLDWLVNNEQFF

d_gene: TRBD2
v_gene: TRBV19
j_gene: TRBJ2-1
abundance: .
CDR3nt: TGTGCCAGTAGTATAGATGGCGGGGGGAGGGAGCAGTTCTTC
CDR3aa: CASSIDGGGREQFF

d_gene: TRBD2
v_gene: TRBV7-9
j_gene: TRBJ2-3
abundance: .
CDR3nt: TGTGCCATCGTTTGGGGAGGGAGTACAGATACGCAGTATTTT
CDR3aa: CAIVWGGSTDTQYF

d_gene: .
v_gene: TRBV24-1
j_gene: TRBJ1-1
abundance: .
CDR3nt: TGTGCCACTCGACCGGGGGGAAGGTTGAACACTGAAGCTTTCTTT
CDR3aa: CATRPGGRLNTEAFF

d_gene: .
v_gene: TRBV5-1
j_gene: TRBJ2-1
abundance: .
CDR3nt: TGCGCCAGCAGCTTAACAGGGAGCTCCTACAATGAGCAGTTCTTC
CDR3aa: CASSLTGSSYNEQFF

d_gene: .
v_gene: TRBV7-9
j_gene: TRBJ2-3
abundance: .
CDR3nt: TGTGCCAGCAGCTTAGGGGGAGGTGGAGATACGCAGTATTTT
CDR3aa: CASSLGGGGDTQYF

d_gene: TRBD2
v_gene: TRBV3-1/TRBV3-2
j_gene: TRBJ2-1
abundance: .
CDR3nt: TGTGCCAGCAGCCCTGAGTCGGGGACTAGCGTCCGGAGGGGGAATGAGCAGTTCTTC
CDR3aa: CASSPESGTSVRRGNEQFF

d_gene: TRBD1
v_gene: TRBV19
j_gene: TRBJ2-7
abundance: few
CDR3nt: TGTGCCAGTAGTCGCAGACCACAGGGGGCGGGAGAGCAGTACTTC
CDR3aa: CASSRRPQGAGEQYF

d_gene: .
v_gene: TRBV2
j_gene: TRBJ1-5
abundance: .
CDR3nt: TGTGCCAGCACCCCCACAGGCAATCAGCCCCAGCATTTT
CDR3aa: CASTPTGNQPQHF

d_gene: .
v_gene: TRBV18
j_gene: TRBJ2-7
abundance: .
CDR3nt: TGTGCCAGCTCACTAGAGCACTACGAGCAGTACTTC
CDR3aa: CASSLEHYEQYF

d_gene: TRBD1
v_gene: TRBV28
j_gene: TRBJ1-5
abundance: .
CDR3nt: TGTGCCAGCACCCGACAGGGGGTTAGCAATCAGCCCCAGCATTTT
CDR3aa: CASTRQGVSNQPQHF

d_gene: .
v_gene: TRBV20-1
j_gene: TRBJ1-1
abundance: .
CDR3nt: TGCAGTGCTAGTGGTTTGGGATTGAGGGTTTTCATGAACACTGAAGCTTTCTTT
CDR3aa: CSASGLGLRVFMNTEAFF

d_gene: .
v_gene: TRBV28
j_gene: TRBJ2-3
abundance: once
CDR3nt: TGTGCCAGCAGTTTAAAGGGGACAGATACGCAGTATTTT
CDR3aa: CASSLKGTDTQYF

d_gene: TRBD2
v_gene: TRBV28
j_gene: TRBJ2-7
abundance: .
CDR3nt: TGTGCCAGCAGCCGACAGGGTCTAGGAGCGGGAGGGAGAGACAACGAGCAGTACTTC
CDR3aa: CASSRQGLGAGGRDNEQYF

d_gene: TRBD1
v_gene: TRBV19
j_gene: TRBJ2-7
abundance: .
CDR3nt: TGTGCCAGTAGTAGGACAGGGGGCCCCTACGAGCAGTACTTC
CDR3aa: CASSRTGGPYEQYF

d_gene: TRBD2
v_gene: TRBV5-1
j_gene: TRBJ2-1
abundance: .
CDR3nt: TGCGCCAGCAGGACTAGCGGGAGTGTCTACAATGAGCAGTTCTTC
CDR3aa: CASRTSGSVYNEQFF

d_gene: .
v_gene: TRBV9
j_gene: TRBJ2-3
abundance: .
CDR3nt: TGTGCCAGCAGCGACCGGCCCCTCAGCGGTGCTAGCACAGATACGCAGTATTTT
CDR3aa: CASSDRPLSGASTDTQYF

d_gene: TRBD2
v_gene: TRBV5-8
j_gene: TRBJ2-3
abundance: .
CDR3nt: TGTACTTTAGGGACTAGCGGCCGCACAGATACGCAGTATTTT
CDR3aa: CTLGTSGRTDTQYF

d_gene: .
v_gene: TRBV6-5
j_gene: TRBJ2-1
abundance: .
CDR3nt: TGTGCCAGCAGTTACTCGTCGGGTGTGAGGCAGTTCTTC
CDR3aa: CASSYSSGVRQFF

d_gene: .
v_gene: TRBV19
j_gene: TRBJ1-2
abundance: many
CDR3nt: TGTGCCAGTAGTGCCCCAGGGATCTATGGCTACACCTTC
CDR3aa: CASSAPGIYGYTF

d_gene: .
v_gene: TRBV30
j_gene: TRBJ2-6
abundance: .
CDR3nt: TGTGCCTGGAGTGTACGAGTAGGAGGGAGTGGGGCCAACGTCCTGACTTTC
CDR3aa: CAWSVRVGGSGANVLTF